This record covers a single TCR beta chain. Its specificity is not known. This table comes from immunoSEQ multiplex PCR, and its TCRdb copy is limited to in-frame clones, with some not included. The table records tens of thousands of clones, 55% to 75% of them present only once. The data derive from a study of CD4+ T cells in melanoma. Whole-study findings and limits: In melanoma, neoantigen-specific CD4+ T cells reportedly differed in differentiation state. A reported correlation linked neoantigen-specific CD4+ T cells to CD8+, macrophage and B cell function.

The CDR3 contains 13 residues. V lost 6 bases to trimming and J lost 1 base; unmatched junction nucleotides: 5. From germline, CDR1 is SQVTM and CDR2 ANQGSEA. The source is a human donor with melanoma. The chain joins TRBV29-1 to TRBJ1-1; 7 positions agree with TRBD1. Material for sequencing was tumor tissue. CDR3 bases: TGCAGCGTCAGACAGGGCGGGAACACTGAAGCTTTCTTT. Protein: CSVRQGGNTEAFF.